The 25 T cell receptor beta chains listed next were all sequenced from one sample in a study of vaccination and CD4 T cells after COVID-19. With the Oncomine TCR Beta short-read assay, DNA from cultured CD4+ T cells was sequenced. MiXCR, applied by TCRdb to the PCR reads, yields one record per CDR3 protein. The table records around 8,000 distinct CDR3 sequences, approximately 39% of them present only once. Treatment denoted: approximately 11-day PBMC culture with coronavirus spike peptide pools or control peptides (ViraFEST assay). The unexposed donor's CD4+ T cells were collected before the COVID-19 pandemic (2011-2018). For these TCRs, the target antigens are not known. Source material: CD4+ T cells from blood, cultured in vitro. The receptors originated from a human donor in good health.

The table lists this clonotype with a few counts. This chain connects TRBV7-2 to TRBJ1-2; TRBD1 matches 8 bases. V lost 1 base to trimming and J lost 5 bases; unmatched junction nucleotides: 6. CDR1 and CDR2 (germline): SGHTA, FQGNSA. The length of the CDR3 is 15 residues. The CDR3 bases are TGTGCCAGCAGCTTAGTCTCAGGGGGCGATTATGGCTACACCTTC. This gives the protein CASSLVSGGDYGYTF.

The rearrangement joins TRBV2 to TRBJ1-2, with D unclear. The CDR3 covers 13 residues. V gave up 2 bases and J gave up 2 bases, with 6 bases separating them. Germline CDR1 reads SNHLY; CDR2 reads FYNNEI. The CDR3 here is CASSEQENYGYTF. The CDR3 bases are TGTGCCAGCAGTGAACAGGAGAACTATGGCTACACCTTC.

The V call is TRBV18, the J call TRBJ2-7; 12 bases agree with TRBD2. V lost 6 bases and J lost 7; bases outside the gene matches: 13. CDR1 and CDR2 (germline): KGHSH, LQKENI. The CDR3 loop spans 16 amino acids. CDR3 DNA sequence: TGTGCCAGCTCTCTTCTAGGGACTAGCGGGCCTCCTGAGCAGTACTTC. Its translation: CASSLLGTSGPPEQYF.

The sample holds a few counts of this clonotype. The chain is built from TRBV5-1 and TRBJ2-1, with TRBD2 matching over 8 bases. V gave up 3 bases and J gave up 0 bases; unmatched junction bases: 2. Germline lookup yields CDR1 SGHRS and CDR2 YFSETQ. The CDR3 extends over 15 amino acids. This CDR3 is CASSSSGSSYNEQFF. For the CDR3, the DNA is TGCGCCAGCAGCTCGAGCGGGAGCTCCTACAATGAGCAGTTCTTC.

Only a few counts were recorded for this clonotype. The V and J genes are TRBV14 and TRBJ2-7; the D is unclear. The CDR3 is 12 amino acids. Per the germline V gene, CDR1 is SGHDN and CDR2 is FVKESK. Trimming pared 2 bases from V and 2 bases from J, leaving 4 bases between. In DNA form, the CDR3 reads TGTGCCAGCAGCCAAAACACCTACGAGCAGTACTTC. It specifies CASSQNTYEQYF.

The chain is built from TRBV7-2 and TRBJ1-1; no reliable D call. With 5 bases removed from V and 4 bases from J, the gap between germline ends came to 17 bases. Germline V gives CDR1 SGHTA, CDR2 FQGNSA. The CDR3 extends over 15 amino acids. CDR3 loop: CASSPDFGWGTEAFF. In nucleotides, the CDR3 is TGTGCCAGCAGCCCAGACTTCGGGTGGGGCACTGAAGCTTTCTTT.

The chain joins TRBV30 to TRBJ2-1; 9 bases match TRBD1. CDR3 length: 14 amino acids. Germline V gene data show CDR1 as GTSNPN and CDR2 as SVGIG (reference sequence). J lost 5 bases, V lost 6 bases, and 8 bases had no gene match. CDR3 loop: CACHGDRVNNEQFF. CDR3 coding DNA: TGTGCCTGTCACGGGGACAGGGTTAACAATGAGCAGTTCTTC.

The chain recombines TRBV18 with TRBJ1-2, with D maybe TRBD1 (6 bases). Between the trimmed V and J ends, which lost 3 bases and 2 bases, there was a span of 19 bases. The CDR3 covers 17 residues. Germline V gives CDR1 KGHSH, CDR2 LQKENI. This chain's CDR3 is CASSPNFGAGENYGYTF. The CDR3, as DNA: TGTGCCAGCTCACCTAACTTCGGGGCAGGGGAAAACTATGGCTACACCTTC. Full variable domain (rest looked up from reference TRBV18 and TRBJ1-2): NAGVMQNPRHLVRRRGQEARLRCSPMKGHSHVYWYRQLPEEGLKFMVYLQKENIIDESGMPKERFSAEFPKEGPSILRIQQVVRGDSAAYFCASSPNFGAGENYGYTFGSGTRLTVV.

This chain uses TRBV14 with TRBJ1-1; tentative D call: TRBD1 (6 bases). V was trimmed by 1 base and J by 4 bases, leaving 10 bases between them. From germline, CDR1 is SGHDN and CDR2 FVKESK. The CDR3 length is 14 residues. This CDR3 is CASSQVRGPTEAFF. Written as DNA, the CDR3 is TGTGCCAGCAGCCAAGTCCGGGGGCCCACTGAAGCTTTCTTT.

J is TRBJ1-1 and V is TRBV5-4, with TRBD1 identical over 12 bases. V was clipped by 4 bases and J by 5 bases; unmatched bases: 9. From germline, CDR1 is SGHNT and CDR2 YYREEE (reference sequence). This CDR3 spans 16 amino acids. This CDR3 reads CASSRDRGPAGTEAFF. In DNA, the CDR3 is TGTGCCAGCAGCAGGGACAGGGGGCCCGCCGGGACTGAAGCTTTCTTT.

This rearrangement joins TRBV5-4 to TRBJ2-2, with D unclear. The CDR3 runs to 16 residues. V was cut by 4 bases and J by 0 bases, with 13 bases left in between. CDR1 and CDR2 from the germline V gene are SGHNT and YYREEE (reference sequence). In DNA, the CDR3 is TGTGCCAGCAGCCGCCGTCCCACTACGAACACCGGGGAGCTGTTTTTT. Its protein product is CASSRRPTTNTGELFF.

This clonotype was seen more than once but under ten times. The chain recombines TRBV7-2 with TRBJ1-3; tentative D call: TRBD1 (5 bases). The CDR3 is made up of 16 amino acids. Trimming cost V 3 bases and J 0 bases, with 12 bases left between them. Germline lookup yields CDR1 SGHTA and CDR2 FQGNSA. CDR3 sequence (DNA): TGTGCCAGCAGCTTCCGGACAATTGGCTCTGGAAACACCATATATTTT. Protein sequence: CASSFRTIGSGNTIYF.

V gene TRBV19 combines with J gene TRBJ1-1, with a possible D match to TRBD1 (5 bases). The CDR3 length is 13 residues. V lost 5 bases to trimming and J lost 5 bases, with 12 bases between them. The germline CDR1 and CDR2 sequences are LNHDA and SQIVND (reference sequence). The CDR3: CASSLTVETEAFF. The CDR3 DNA reads as TGTGCCAGTAGTTTGACAGTAGAGACTGAAGCTTTCTTT. The full variable domain, with the rest looked up from reference TRBV19 and TRBJ1-1, is DGGITQSPKYLFRKEGQNVTLSCEQNLNHDAMYWYRQDPGQGLRLIYYSQIVNDFQKGDIAEGYSVSREKKESFPLTVTSAQKNPTAFYLCASSLTVETEAFFGQGTRLTVV.

This chain links TRBV20-1 with TRBJ2-7; 9 bases fit TRBD2. This CDR3 contains 14 residues. Trimming removed 5 bases from V and 3 bases from J; junction bases left unmatched: 8. CDR1 DFQATT and CDR2 SNEGSKA come from the germline V gene (reference sequence). In DNA, the CDR3 is TGCAGTGCTCCTGTAGCGGGAGTCTACTACGAGCAGTACTTC. It codes for CSAPVAGVYYEQYF.

The chain carries TRBV28 and TRBJ1-3; 11 nucleotides align to TRBD1. This CDR3 spans 14 amino acids. Trimming took 8 bases from V and 4 from J; bases not matched to a gene: 4. The germline V gene has CDR1 MDHEN and CDR2 SYDVKM. CDR3 DNA: TGTGCCAGCCTGGACAGGGGGCCCGGAAACACCATATATTTT. This gives the protein CASLDRGPGNTIYF.

The rearrangement links TRBV28 to TRBJ1-4, with D unclear. V was trimmed by 5 bases and J by 8 bases, leaving 15 bases between them. The germline V gene has CDR1 MDHEN and CDR2 SYDVKM. The CDR3 is 14 amino acids. CDR3 sequence reads: CASSRPTALEKLFF. The CDR3 DNA reads as TGTGCCAGCAGTCGGCCAACAGCTCTAGAAAAACTGTTTTTT.

CDR3 in amino acids: CASSLGGRRQPQHF. The CDR3 DNA reads TGTGCCAGCAGTTTAGGGGGAAGGCGTCAGCCCCAGCATTTT. The chain combines TRBV12-3 or TRBV12-4 with TRBJ1-5; D is ambiguous. The CDR3 has 14 amino acids. V lost 1 base and J 6 bases, leaving 10 bases between the germline ends.

The chain has TRBV20-1 and TRBJ2-7; maybe TRBD2 (5 bases). Germline values: CDR1 DFQATT, CDR2 SNEGSKA (reference sequence). Trimming pared 6 bases from V and 9 bases from J, leaving 9 bases between. The CDR3 length is 9 residues. This chain's CDR3 is CSARRGQYF. The CDR3, as DNA: TGCAGTGCCCGCCGGGGGCAGTACTTC.

In its sample, this clonotype was seen a few times. The CDR3 here is CASSQARGGRTDTQYF. CDR3 DNA sequence: TGTGCCAGCAGCCAAGCGCGGGGAGGCCGCACAGATACGCAGTATTTT. This chain connects TRBV14 to TRBJ2-3, with a weak D call TRBD2 (6 bases). The germline V gene has CDR1 SGHDN and CDR2 FVKESK. The V gene lost 1 base and the J gene lost 1 base, with 12 bases spanning the gap. The CDR3 length is 16 residues.

This clonotype appeared once. The chain joins TRBV5-4 to TRBJ2-5, with 9 bases fitting TRBD2. V gave up 3 bases and J gave up 4 bases; unmatched junction bases: 10. This CDR3 is 16 amino acids long. Per the germline V gene, CDR1 is SGHNT and CDR2 is YYREEE (reference sequence). The CDR3 sequence: CASSYTRTSDGETQYF. CDR3 coding DNA: TGTGCCAGCAGCTATACCAGGACTAGCGATGGAGAGACCCAGTACTTC.

This sequence joins TRBV6-1 and TRBJ2-7; D possibly matches TRBD1 or TRBD2 (5 bases each). V lost 7 bases to trimming and J lost 5 bases, with 12 bases between them. This CDR3 comprises 12 residues. CDR1 and CDR2 (germline): MNHNS, SASEGT. In nucleotides, the CDR3 is TGTGCCAGCAAAAAGGGACCCAACGAGCAGTACTTC. Translated, it gives CASKKGPNEQYF.

The gene calls are TRBV20-1 and TRBJ2-3, with 8 bases lining up with TRBD2. V gave up 6 bases and J gave up 5 bases; unmatched junction bases: 7. The CDR3 is 13 residues long. Germline CDR1 is DFQATT and CDR2 is SNEGSKA (reference sequence). The chain's CDR3 is CSATGGAGDTQYF. CDR3 in DNA: TGCAGTGCCACCGGGGGGGCTGGAGATACGCAGTATTTT.

The J gene is TRBJ1-6, the V gene TRBV19; D remains unclear. The germline CDR1 and CDR2 sequences are LNHDA and SQIVND (reference sequence). CDR3 length: 16 residues. V shed 3 bases and J shed 7 bases, with 16 bases lying between them. CDR3 loop: CASSIGWWGNNSPLHF. The CDR3 DNA reads TGTGCCAGTAGTATTGGATGGTGGGGAAACAATTCACCCCTCCACTTT.

This clonotype showed up just a few times. The rearrangement links TRBV6-4 to TRBJ1-6; 8 positions agree with TRBD1. J lost 3 bases, V lost 4 bases, and 5 bases had no gene match. The germline V gene has CDR1 MRHNA and CDR2 SNTAGT. This CDR3 comprises 16 residues. The CDR3 bases are TGTGCCAGCAGTGCGTTCGGACAGGGCTATAATTCACCCCTCCACTTT. This encodes CASSAFGQGYNSPLHF.

The J gene is TRBJ1-2, the V gene TRBV7-2; TRBD1 is a possible D gene (6 bases). The CDR3 runs 13 residues. CDR1 is SGHTA, CDR2 FQGNSA, per germline. V dropped 1 base and J dropped 5 bases, with 8 bases sitting between them. The CDR3 coding sequence is TGTGCCAGCAGCTTAGAGAGGGGGTATGGCTACACCTTC. This gives the protein CASSLERGYGYTF.